This T cell receptor (beta chain) comes out of a study of blood T cells in healthy people across ages. Points from the study as a whole: Measured against age, TCR beta diversity per million T cells decreased in a roughly linear manner. Aged donors had fewer naive CD4+ cells and lower diversity than long-lived donors. A strong correlation between TCR beta diversity and naive T cell percentage was seen.

After removal of 10 bases from V and 4 bases from J, the junction contained 9 bases not matched to a gene. The V gene's germline CDR1 is WSHSY and CDR2 SAAADI. CDR3 size: 13 residues. A second PCR of about 7 to 12 cycles used a sample-barcoded 5' primer and a J-beta primer mix. Each CDR3 protein gets one entry after TCRdb re-called the 5' RACE reads with MiXCR. The table includes about 1.7 million distinct CDR3 sequences, 28% detected once. This clonotype turned up a few times. Its antigen is still unknown. The sequencing input was blood. The chain recombines TRBV10-2 with TRBJ2-7; 8 bases match TRBD1. This clonotype was sampled from a young woman in good health. The CDR3 loop is CAIETGVRYEQYF. CDR3 DNA: TGCGCCATCGAGACAGGGGTTAGGTACGAGCAGTACTTC.